The TCR beta chain described here comes from a study of cytomegalovirus exposure and HLA in healthy donors. The PCR made use of 60 Vbeta and 13 Jbeta primers. Some clones are missing from TCRdb's copy, which holds only in-frame ones; the method was immunoSEQ multiplex PCR. The sample has around 91,000 clones, about 77% seen once; the top ten hold 4.4%. Findings of the study overall: The productive fraction for most TCR beta V segments was about 87% or about 30% in an earlier analysis. A later analysis linked about 17,000 TCR beta sequences to HLA alleles at 0.05 false discovery rate. Presence/absence analyses took donor sequencing depth as roughly uniform. TCR beta chains numbering some 160 were designated cytomegalovirus-associated.

A few counts support this clone. The antigen is undetermined. Trimming stripped 6 bases from V and 5 bases from J, with 7 bases between. This CDR3 is built from 12 residues. Germline CDR1 and CDR2: SNHLY and FYNNEI. Material: PBMCs. The sequence was collected from a male donor in good health and CMV-seropositive. This chain links TRBV2 with TRBJ2-2; D is perhaps TRBD2 (6 bases). The CDR3 DNA reads TGTGCCAGCAGGCGGGATACCGGGGAGCTGTTTTTT. It is translated as CASRRDTGELFF.